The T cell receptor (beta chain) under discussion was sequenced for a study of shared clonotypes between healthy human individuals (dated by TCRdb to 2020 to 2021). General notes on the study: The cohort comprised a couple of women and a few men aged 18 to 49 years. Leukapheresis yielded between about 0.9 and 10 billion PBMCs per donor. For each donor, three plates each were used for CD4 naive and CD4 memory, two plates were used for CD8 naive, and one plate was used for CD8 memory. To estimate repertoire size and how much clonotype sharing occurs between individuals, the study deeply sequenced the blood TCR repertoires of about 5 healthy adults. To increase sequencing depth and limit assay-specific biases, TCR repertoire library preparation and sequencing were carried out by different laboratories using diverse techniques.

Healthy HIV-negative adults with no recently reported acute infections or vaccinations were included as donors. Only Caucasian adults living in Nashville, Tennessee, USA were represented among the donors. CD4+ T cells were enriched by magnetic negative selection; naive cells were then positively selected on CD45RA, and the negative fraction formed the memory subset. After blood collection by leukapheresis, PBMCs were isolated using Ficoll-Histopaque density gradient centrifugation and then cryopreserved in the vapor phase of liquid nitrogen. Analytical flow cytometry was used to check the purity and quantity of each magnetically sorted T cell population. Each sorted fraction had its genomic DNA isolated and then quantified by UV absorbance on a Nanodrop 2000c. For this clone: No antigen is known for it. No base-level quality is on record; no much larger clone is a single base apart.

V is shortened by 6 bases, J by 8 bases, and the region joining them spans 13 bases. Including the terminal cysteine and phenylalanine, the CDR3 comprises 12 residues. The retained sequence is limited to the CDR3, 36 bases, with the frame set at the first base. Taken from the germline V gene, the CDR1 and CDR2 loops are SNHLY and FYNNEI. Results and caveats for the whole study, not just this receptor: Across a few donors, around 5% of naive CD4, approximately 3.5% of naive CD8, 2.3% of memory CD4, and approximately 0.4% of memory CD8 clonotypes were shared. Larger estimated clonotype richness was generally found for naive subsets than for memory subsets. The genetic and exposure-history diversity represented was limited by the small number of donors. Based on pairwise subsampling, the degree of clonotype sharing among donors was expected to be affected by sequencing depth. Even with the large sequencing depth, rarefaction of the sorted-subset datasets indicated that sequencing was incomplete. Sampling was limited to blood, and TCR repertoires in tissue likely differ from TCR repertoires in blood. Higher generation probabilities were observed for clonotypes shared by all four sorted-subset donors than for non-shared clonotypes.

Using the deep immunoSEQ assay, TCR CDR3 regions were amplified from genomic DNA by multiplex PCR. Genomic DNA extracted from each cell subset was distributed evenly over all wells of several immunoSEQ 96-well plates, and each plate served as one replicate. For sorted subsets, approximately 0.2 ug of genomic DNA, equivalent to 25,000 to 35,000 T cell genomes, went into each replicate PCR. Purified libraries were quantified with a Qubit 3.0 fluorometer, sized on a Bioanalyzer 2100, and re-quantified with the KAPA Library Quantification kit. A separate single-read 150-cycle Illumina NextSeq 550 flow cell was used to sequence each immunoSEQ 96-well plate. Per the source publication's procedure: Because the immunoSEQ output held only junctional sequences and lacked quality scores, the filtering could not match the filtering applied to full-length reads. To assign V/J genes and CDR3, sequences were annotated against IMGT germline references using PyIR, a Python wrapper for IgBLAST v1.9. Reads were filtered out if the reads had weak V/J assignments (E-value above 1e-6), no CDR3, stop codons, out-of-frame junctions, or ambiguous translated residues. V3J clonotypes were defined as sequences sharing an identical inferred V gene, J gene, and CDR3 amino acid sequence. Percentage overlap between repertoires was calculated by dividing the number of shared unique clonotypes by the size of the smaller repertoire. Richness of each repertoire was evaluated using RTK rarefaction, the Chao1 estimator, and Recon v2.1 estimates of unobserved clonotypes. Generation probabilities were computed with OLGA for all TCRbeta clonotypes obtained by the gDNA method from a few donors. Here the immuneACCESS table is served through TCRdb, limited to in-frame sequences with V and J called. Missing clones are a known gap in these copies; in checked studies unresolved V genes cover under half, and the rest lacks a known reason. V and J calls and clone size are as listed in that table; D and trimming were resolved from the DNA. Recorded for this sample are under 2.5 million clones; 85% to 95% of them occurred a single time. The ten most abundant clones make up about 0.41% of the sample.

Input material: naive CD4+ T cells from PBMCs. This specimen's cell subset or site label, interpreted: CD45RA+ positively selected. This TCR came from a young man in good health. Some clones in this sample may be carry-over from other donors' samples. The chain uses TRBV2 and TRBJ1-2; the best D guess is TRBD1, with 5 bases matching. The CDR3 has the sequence CASRGTPGGYTF. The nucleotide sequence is TGTGCCAGCAGGGGGACCCCCGGGGGCTACACCTTC. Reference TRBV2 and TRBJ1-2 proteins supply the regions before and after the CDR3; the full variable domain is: EPEVTQTPSHQVTQMGQEVILRCVPISNHLYFYWYRQILGQKVEFLVSFYNNEISEKSEIFDDQFSVERPDGSNFTLKIRSTKLEDSAMYFCASRGTPGGYTFGSGTRLTVV.